One and the same sample provided the 10 T cell receptor beta chains below, sequenced in a study of cytomegalovirus exposure and HLA in healthy donors. Primers: 60 Vbeta forward and 13 Jbeta reverse. The table came from immunoSEQ multiplex PCR; TCRdb's copy has only in-frame clones and leaves some out. The sample gives 120,000 or so clones, around 66% of which show up once; over 1.5% is in the top ten. The sample comprised PBMCs. The receptor source for this set is a man aged 18-30 years in good health and CMV-seronegative.

The chain joins TRBV27 to TRBJ2-1, with 7 positions matching TRBD1. The V gene end was trimmed by 4 bases and the J gene end by 6 bases; junction bases not matched to a gene: 6. Per the germline V gene, CDR1 is MNHEY and CDR2 is SMNVEV (reference sequence). The CDR3 has 14 amino acids. The CDR3 is CASSSDRAGNEQFF. The CDR3 bases are TGTGCCAGCAGTTCTGACAGGGCGGGCAATGAGCAGTTCTTC.

The rearrangement links TRBV6-6 to TRBJ2-7, with TRBD2 matching 7 bases. The CDR3 has 14 amino acids. Trimming took 4 bases from V and 2 from J; bases not matched to a gene: 5. In germline, CDR1 is MNHNY, CDR2 SVGAGI (reference sequence). CDR3 sequence (DNA): TGTGCCAGCAGTTCCACTAGCGATGCCTACGAGCAGTACTTC. Protein: CASSSTSDAYEQYF.

The table lists this clone with a count of one. The chain has TRBV25-1 and TRBJ2-5, with TRBD1 matching 11 bases. The V gene end was trimmed by 6 bases and the J gene end by 2 bases; junction bases not matched to a gene: 5. Germline V CDR1 and CDR2: MGHDK, SYGVNS. CDR3 length equals 15 residues. The CDR3 sequence: CASSRRDRGQETQYF. CDR3 in DNA: TGTGCCAGCAGCCGCCGGGACAGGGGGCAAGAGACCCAGTACTTC.

The chain joins TRBV19 to TRBJ1-5; D is possibly TRBD1 (6 bases). Germline CDR1 LNHDA, CDR2 SQIVND (reference sequence). Trimming stripped 9 bases from V and 2 bases from J, with 14 bases between. CDR3 length: 14 residues. The CDR3 nucleotides are TGTGCCAGCGGGGGGGGGCGCGGCAATCAGCCCCAGCATTTT. Translating it yields CASGGGRGNQPQHF.

This clone was seen a handful of times. This chain joins TRBV28 and TRBJ1-3; 11 bases agree with TRBD1. This CDR3 has 19 residues. CDR1 is MDHEN, CDR2 SYDVKM, per germline. V shed 4 bases, J shed 1 base, and the junction held 12 bases outside the gene matches. The CDR3 coding sequence is TGTGCCAGCAGTTCCCCCCGGGGACAGGGGGTTTTATCTGGAAACACCATATATTTT. As protein: CASSSPRGQGVLSGNTIYF.

For this clone: At one end the junction does not follow the germline gene, possibly because of a read error. V and J are TRBV7-9 and TRBJ2-1, with D possibly TRBD2 on 5 matching bases. The germline V gene has CDR1 SEHNR and CDR2 FQNEAQ (reference sequence). CDR3 length: 15 amino acids. The CDR3 DNA reads as TGTTCCAGCAGCAGCGCCCGGGAAACCTACAATGAGCAGTTCTTC. Protein product: CSSSSARETYNEQFF.

This chain connects TRBV4-1 to TRBJ2-5; 9 nucleotides match TRBD1. The tail of the sequence fits TRBJ2-7 better, so the J call may be wrong. Germline CDR1 and CDR2: MGHRA and YSYEKL. The CDR3 totals 14 residues. For the CDR3, the DNA is TGCGCCAGCAGCCCCGACAGGGGGGGAGCCGAGCAGTACTTC. Translated, it gives CASSPDRGGAEQYF.

This rearrangement joins TRBV4-1 to TRBJ1-2, with 7 positions matching TRBD1. Trimming cost V 5 bases and J 6 bases; bases outside gene matches: 12. The germline V gene encodes CDR1 MGHRA and CDR2 YSYEKL. This CDR3 is 15 amino acids long. CDR3 sequence (DNA): TGCGCCAGCAGCTCGCGGGACAGCCCTATAAATGGCTACACCTTC. This codes for CASSSRDSPINGYTF.

This clone showed up just a few times. V gene TRBV9 combines with J gene TRBJ2-2; no clear D gene. Per the germline V gene, CDR1 is SGDLS and CDR2 is YYNGEE. The CDR3 is 13 amino acids. With 1 base removed from V and 5 bases from J, the gap between germline ends came to 6 bases. The CDR3 here is CASSVKSTGELFF. In DNA form, the CDR3 reads TGTGCCAGCAGCGTAAAGAGTACCGGGGAGCTGTTTTTT.

This rearrangement joins TRBV27 to TRBJ2-1; a weak D match, TRBD2 (5 bases). V lost 5 bases and J 3 bases, leaving 11 bases between the germline ends. CDR3 size: 14 residues. Germline-derived CDR1 and CDR2 are MNHEY and SMNVEV (reference sequence). The CDR3 DNA reads TGTGCCAGCAGTGTCGTAAGCGGCTACAATGAGCAGTTCTTC. This sequence encodes CASSVVSGYNEQFF.